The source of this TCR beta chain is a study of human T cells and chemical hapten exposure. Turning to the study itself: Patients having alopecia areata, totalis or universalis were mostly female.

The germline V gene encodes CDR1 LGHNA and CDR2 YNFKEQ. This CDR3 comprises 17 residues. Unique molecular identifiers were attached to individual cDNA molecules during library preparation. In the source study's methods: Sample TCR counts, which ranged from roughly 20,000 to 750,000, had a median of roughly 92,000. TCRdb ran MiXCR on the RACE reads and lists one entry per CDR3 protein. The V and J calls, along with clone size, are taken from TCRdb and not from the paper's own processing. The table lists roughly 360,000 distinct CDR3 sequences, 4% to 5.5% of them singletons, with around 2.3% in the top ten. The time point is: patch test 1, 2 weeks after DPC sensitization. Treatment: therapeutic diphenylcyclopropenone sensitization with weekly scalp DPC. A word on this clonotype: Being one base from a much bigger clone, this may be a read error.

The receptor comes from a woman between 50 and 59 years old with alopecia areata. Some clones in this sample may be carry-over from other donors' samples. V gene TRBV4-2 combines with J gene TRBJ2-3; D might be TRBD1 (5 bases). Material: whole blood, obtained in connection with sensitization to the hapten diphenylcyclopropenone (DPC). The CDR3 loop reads CPSSQEGAQPSTDTQYF. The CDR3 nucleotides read TGTCCCAGCAGCCAAGAAGGGGCCCAACCCTCCACAGATACGCAGTATTTT.